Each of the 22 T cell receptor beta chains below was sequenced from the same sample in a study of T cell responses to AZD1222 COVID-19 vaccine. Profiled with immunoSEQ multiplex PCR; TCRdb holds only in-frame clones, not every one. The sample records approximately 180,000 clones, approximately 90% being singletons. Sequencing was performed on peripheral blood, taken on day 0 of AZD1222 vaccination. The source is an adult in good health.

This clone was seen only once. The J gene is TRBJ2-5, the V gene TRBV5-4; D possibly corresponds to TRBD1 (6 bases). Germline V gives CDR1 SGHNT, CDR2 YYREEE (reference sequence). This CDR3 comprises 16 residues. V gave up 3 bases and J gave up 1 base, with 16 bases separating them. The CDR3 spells CASSSGDTRTQETQYF. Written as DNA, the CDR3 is TGTGCCAGCAGCTCTGGGGACACCCGGACCCAAGAGACCCAGTACTTC.

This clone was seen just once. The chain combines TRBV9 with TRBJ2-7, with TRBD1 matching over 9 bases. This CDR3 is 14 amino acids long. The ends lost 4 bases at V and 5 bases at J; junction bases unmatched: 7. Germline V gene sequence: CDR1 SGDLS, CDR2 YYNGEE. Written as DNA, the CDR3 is TGTGCCAGCAGCCCGGCCGGGACAGGGAACGAGCAGTACTTC. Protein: CASSPAGTGNEQYF. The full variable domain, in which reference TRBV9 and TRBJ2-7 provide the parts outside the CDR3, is DSGVTQTPKHLITATGQRVTLRCSPRSGDLSVYWYQQSLDQGLQFLIQYYNGEERAKGNILERFSAQQFPDLHSELNLSSLELGDSALYFCASSPAGTGNEQYFGPGTRLTVT.

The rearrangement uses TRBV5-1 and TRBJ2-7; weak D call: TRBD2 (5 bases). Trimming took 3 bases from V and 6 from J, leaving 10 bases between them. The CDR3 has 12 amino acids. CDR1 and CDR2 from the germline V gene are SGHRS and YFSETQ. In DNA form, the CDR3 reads TGCGCCAGCAGCTCCGGGGAAGCCGAGCAGTACTTC. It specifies CASSSGEAEQYF.

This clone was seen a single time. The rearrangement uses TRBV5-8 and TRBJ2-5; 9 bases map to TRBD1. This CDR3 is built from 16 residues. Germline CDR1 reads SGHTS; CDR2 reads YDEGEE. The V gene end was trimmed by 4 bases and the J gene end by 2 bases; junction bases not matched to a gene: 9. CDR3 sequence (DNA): TGTGCCAGCAGCGCCGGACAGGGGCTAAATCAAGAGACCCAGTACTTC. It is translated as CASSAGQGLNQETQYF.

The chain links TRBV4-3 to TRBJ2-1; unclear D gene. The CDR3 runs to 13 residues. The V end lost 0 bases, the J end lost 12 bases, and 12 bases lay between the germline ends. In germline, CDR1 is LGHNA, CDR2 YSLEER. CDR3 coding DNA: TGCGCCAGCAGCCAAGATTTAGGCGATGGGCAGTTCTTC. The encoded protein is CASSQDLGDGQFF.

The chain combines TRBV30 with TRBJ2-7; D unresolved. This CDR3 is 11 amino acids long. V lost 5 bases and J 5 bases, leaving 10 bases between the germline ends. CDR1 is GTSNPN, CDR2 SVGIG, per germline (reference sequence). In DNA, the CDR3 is TGTGCCTGGTCGCCCGATAACGAGCAGTACTTC. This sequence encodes CAWSPDNEQYF.

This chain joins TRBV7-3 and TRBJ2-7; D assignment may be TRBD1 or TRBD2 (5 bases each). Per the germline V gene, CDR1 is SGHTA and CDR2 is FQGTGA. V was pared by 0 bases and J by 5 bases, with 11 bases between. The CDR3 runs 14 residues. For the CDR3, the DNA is TGTGCCAGCAGCTTAACAGGCAGGGACCACGAGCAGTACTTC. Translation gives CASSLTGRDHEQYF.

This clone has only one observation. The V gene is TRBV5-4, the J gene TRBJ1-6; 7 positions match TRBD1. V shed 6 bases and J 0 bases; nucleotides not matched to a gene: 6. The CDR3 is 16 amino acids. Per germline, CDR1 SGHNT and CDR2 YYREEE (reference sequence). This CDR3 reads CASKGQTSSYNSPLHF. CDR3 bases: TGTGCCAGCAAGGGACAGACGAGCTCCTATAATTCACCCCTCCACTTT.

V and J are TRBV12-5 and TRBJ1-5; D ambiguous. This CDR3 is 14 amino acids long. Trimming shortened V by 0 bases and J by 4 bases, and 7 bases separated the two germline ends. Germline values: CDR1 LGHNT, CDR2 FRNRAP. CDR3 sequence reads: CASGLVGHNQPQHF. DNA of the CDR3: TGTGCTAGTGGTTTGGTAGGTCATAATCAGCCCCAGCATTTT.

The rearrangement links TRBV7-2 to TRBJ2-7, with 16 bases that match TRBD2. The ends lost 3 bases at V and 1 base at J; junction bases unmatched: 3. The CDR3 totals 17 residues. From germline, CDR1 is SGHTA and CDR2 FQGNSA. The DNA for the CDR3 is TGTGCCAGCAGCTTGGGACTAGCGGGGGGGCGATCCTACGAGCAGTACTTC. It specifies CASSLGLAGGRSYEQYF.

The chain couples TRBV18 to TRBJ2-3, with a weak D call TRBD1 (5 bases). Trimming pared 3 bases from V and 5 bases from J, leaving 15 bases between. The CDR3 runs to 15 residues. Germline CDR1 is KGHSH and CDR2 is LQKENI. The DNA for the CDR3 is TGTGCCAGCTCACCCTCCCAGGGTCGCGGAGATACGCAGTATTTT. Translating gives CASSPSQGRGDTQYF.

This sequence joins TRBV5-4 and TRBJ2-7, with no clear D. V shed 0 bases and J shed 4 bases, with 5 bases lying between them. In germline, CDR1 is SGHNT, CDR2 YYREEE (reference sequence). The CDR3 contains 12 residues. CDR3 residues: CASSLDGYEQYF. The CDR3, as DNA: TGTGCCAGCAGCTTGGACGGGTACGAGCAGTACTTC.

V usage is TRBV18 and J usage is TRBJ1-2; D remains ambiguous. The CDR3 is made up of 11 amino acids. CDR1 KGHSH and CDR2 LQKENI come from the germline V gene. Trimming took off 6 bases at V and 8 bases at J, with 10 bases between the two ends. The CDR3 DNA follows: TGTGCCAGCTCCCCCGGGGTAGGCTACACCTTC. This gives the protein CASSPGVGYTF.

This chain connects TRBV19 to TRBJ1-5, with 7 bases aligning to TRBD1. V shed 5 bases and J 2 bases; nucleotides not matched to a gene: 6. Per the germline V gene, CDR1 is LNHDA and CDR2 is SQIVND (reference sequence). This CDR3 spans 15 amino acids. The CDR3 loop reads CASSPQGGGNQPQHF. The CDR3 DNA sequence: TGTGCCAGTAGTCCCCAGGGGGGTGGCAATCAGCCCCAGCATTTT. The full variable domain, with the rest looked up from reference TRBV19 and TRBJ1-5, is DGGITQSPKYLFRKEGQNVTLSCEQNLNHDAMYWYRQDPGQGLRLIYYSQIVNDFQKGDIAEGYSVSREKKESFPLTVTSAQKNPTAFYLCASSPQGGGNQPQHFGDGTRLSIL.

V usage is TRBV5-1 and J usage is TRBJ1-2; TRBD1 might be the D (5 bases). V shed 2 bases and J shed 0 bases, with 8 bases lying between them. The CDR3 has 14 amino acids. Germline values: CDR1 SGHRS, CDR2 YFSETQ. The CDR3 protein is CASSFRDSNYGYTF. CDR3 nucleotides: TGCGCCAGCAGCTTCAGGGATTCTAACTATGGCTACACCTTC.

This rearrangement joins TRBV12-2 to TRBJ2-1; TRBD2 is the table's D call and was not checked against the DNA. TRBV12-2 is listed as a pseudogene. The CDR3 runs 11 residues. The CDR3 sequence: CASRLSNEQFF. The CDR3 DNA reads TGTGCAAGTCGCCTTAGTAATGAGCAGTTCTTC.

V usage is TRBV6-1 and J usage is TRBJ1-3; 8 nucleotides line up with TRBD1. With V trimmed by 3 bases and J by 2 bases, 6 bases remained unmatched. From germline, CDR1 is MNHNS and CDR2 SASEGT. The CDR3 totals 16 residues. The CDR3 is CASSEATGGTGNTIYF. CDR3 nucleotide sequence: TGTGCCAGCAGTGAGGCTACAGGGGGAACTGGAAACACCATATATTTT.

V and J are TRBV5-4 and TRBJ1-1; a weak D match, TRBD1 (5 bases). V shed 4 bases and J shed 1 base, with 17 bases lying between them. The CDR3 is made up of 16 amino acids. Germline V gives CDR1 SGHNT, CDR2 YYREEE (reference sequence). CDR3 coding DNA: TGTGCCAGCAGCGGGGCGAGGGGCACGGGGAACACTGAAGCTTTCTTT. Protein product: CASSGARGTGNTEAFF.

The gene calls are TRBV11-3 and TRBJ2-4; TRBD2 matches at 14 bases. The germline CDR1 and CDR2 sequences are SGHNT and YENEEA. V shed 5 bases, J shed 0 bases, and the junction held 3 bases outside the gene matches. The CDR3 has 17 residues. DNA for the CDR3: TGTGCCAGCAGCCCAGGACTAGCGGGGGGAGCCAAAAACATTCAGTACTTC. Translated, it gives CASSPGLAGGAKNIQYF. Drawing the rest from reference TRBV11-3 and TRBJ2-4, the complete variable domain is EAGVVQSPRYKIIEKKQPVAFWCNPISGHNTLYWYLQNLGQGPELLIRYENEEAVDDSQLPKDRFSAERLKGVDSTLKIQPAELGDSAVYLCASSPGLAGGAKNIQYFGAGTRLSVL.

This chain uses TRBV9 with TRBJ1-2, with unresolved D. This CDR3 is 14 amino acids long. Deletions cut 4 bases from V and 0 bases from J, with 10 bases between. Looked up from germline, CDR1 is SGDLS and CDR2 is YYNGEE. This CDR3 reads CASSPDFTNYGYTF. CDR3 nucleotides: TGTGCCAGCAGCCCGGACTTTACTAACTATGGCTACACCTTC.

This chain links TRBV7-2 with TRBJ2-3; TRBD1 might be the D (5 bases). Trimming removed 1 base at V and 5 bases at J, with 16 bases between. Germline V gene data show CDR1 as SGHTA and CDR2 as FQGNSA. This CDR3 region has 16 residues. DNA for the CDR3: TGTGCCAGCAGCTTAGGGGGATCCGGCCAGGGAGATACGCAGTATTTT. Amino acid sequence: CASSLGGSGQGDTQYF.

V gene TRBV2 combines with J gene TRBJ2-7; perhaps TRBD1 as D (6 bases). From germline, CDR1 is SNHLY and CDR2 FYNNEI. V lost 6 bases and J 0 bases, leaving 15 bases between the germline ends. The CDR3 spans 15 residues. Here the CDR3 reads CASSVTGYRSYEQYF. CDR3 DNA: TGTGCCAGCAGCGTGACAGGTTACCGCTCCTACGAGCAGTACTTC. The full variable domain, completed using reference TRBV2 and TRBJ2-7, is EPEVTQTPSHQVTQMGQEVILRCVPISNHLYFYWYRQILGQKVEFLVSFYNNEISEKSEIFDDQFSVERPDGSNFTLKIRSTKLEDSAMYFCASSVTGYRSYEQYFGPGTRLTVT.